This TCR beta chain originates from a study of OX40 agonist ivuxolimab in advanced cancers. Using immunoSEQ multiplex PCR, the repertoire was profiled, and TCRdb retains in-frame clones only, with some absent. The data show about 90,000 clones, roughly 88% seen once. Trimming stripped 4 bases from V and 4 bases from J, with 17 bases between. The CDR3 is 15 residues long. The germline V gene has CDR1 SGDLS and CDR2 YYNGEE. The sequenced sample was CD4+ or CD8+ T cells sorted from blood, obtained in a trial of the OX40 agonist ivuxolimab. This chain connects TRBV9 to TRBJ1-2; TRBD1 might be the D (5 bases). This receptor was identified in an adult with an advanced solid tumor such as melanoma, head and neck, liver or kidney cancer. This chain's CDR3 is CASSLTATDFYGYTF. The CDR3, as DNA: TGTGCCAGCAGCTTGACAGCTACGGACTTCTATGGCTACACCTTC.